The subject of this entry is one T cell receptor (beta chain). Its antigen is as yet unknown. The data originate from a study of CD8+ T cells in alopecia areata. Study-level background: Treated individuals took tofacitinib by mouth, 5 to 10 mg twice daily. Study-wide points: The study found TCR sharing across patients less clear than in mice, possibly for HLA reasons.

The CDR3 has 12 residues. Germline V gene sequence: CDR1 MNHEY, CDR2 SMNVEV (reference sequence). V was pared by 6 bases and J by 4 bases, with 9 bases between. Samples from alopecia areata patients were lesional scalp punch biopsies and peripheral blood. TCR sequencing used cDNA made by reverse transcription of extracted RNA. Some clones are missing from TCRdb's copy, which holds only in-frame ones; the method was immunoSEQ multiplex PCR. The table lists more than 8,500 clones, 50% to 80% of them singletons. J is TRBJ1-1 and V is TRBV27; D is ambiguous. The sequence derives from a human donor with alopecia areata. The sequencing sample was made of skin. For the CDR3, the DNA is TGTGCCAGCAGCCCTAAGAGCACTGAAGCTTTCTTT. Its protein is CASSPKSTEAFF.